These 31 T cell receptor beta chains originate from one sample sequenced in a study of cytomegalovirus exposure and HLA in healthy donors. Primers for the PCR totalled 60 Vbeta and 13 Jbeta. Profiled with immunoSEQ multiplex PCR; TCRdb holds only in-frame clones, not every one. The sample has over 100,000 clones; 50% to 80% are singletons. Sample: PBMCs. The receptors originated from a woman aged 40 to 50 in good health and CMV-seropositive.

The V gene is TRBV10-3, the J gene TRBJ2-7; D may be TRBD2 (5 bases). V was clipped by 0 bases and J by 5 bases, with 14 bases between them. CDR3 size: 15 residues. In germline, CDR1 is ENHRY, CDR2 SYGVKD. CDR3 sequence: CAISESPGLGDEQYF. The CDR3 coding sequence is TGTGCCATCAGTGAGTCTCCAGGACTTGGGGACGAGCAGTACTTC.

The CDR3 spells CASSSRTSGYEQYF. CDR3 coding DNA: TGTGCCAGCAGTTCTCGGACTAGCGGATACGAGCAGTACTTC. The chain employs TRBV27 and TRBJ2-7, with TRBD2 matching 10 bases. Germline values: CDR1 MNHEY, CDR2 SMNVEV (reference sequence). With 4 bases clipped from V and 4 bases from J, the junction kept 4 bases outside the gene matches. The CDR3 has 14 amino acids.

In its sample, this clone was seen a few times. The chain combines TRBV2 with TRBJ2-7; D unresolved. The V and J ends lost 11 bases and 5 bases respectively, with 19 bases between them. Germline values: CDR1 SNHLY, CDR2 FYNNEI. The CDR3 runs to 13 residues. The CDR3 coding sequence is TGTGCCGCCAAGGAACCGGGTCGGGACGAGCAGTACTTC. Amino acid sequence: CAAKEPGRDEQYF. The variable domain in full, completed from reference TRBV2 and TRBJ2-7, reads EPEVTQTPSHQVTQMGQEVILRCVPISNHLYFYWYRQILGQKVEFLVSFYNNEISEKSEIFDDQFSVERPDGSNFTLKIRSTKLEDSAMYFCAAKEPGRDEQYFGPGTRLTVT.

The chain joins TRBV6-1 to TRBJ2-5; D not resolved. The DNA end lines up better with TRBJ2-7; the J call may be wrong. This CDR3 spans 14 amino acids. Germline CDR1 and CDR2: MNHNS and SASEGT. In DNA, the CDR3 is TGTGCCAGCAGTGAAGGCGGAAACTCCTACGAGCAGTACTTC. Protein sequence: CASSEGGNSYEQYF.

This clone was seen a handful of times. The rearrangement joins TRBV5-1 to TRBJ2-1; 12 bases line up with TRBD2. CDR3 length equals 15 residues. J lost 7 bases, V lost 6 bases, and 8 bases had no gene match. Per germline, CDR1 SGHRS and CDR2 YFSETQ. This CDR3 reads CASTLRTSGINEQFF. Here the CDR3 DNA reads TGCGCCAGCACCCTGCGGACTAGCGGGATTAATGAGCAGTTCTTC.

This clone appeared once. The chain employs TRBV10-2 and TRBJ2-7, with a weak D call TRBD2 (6 bases). The germline gives CDR1 WSHSY, CDR2 SAAADI. The CDR3 loop spans 13 amino acids. The V end was cut by 7 bases, the J end by 2 bases, with 12 bases between. The DNA of the CDR3 is TGCGCCAGCATTAGTAGCGGCCCCTACGAGCAGTACTTC. Protein: CASISSGPYEQYF.

The chain couples TRBV7-8 to TRBJ2-7; tentative D call: TRBD1 (6 bases). Germline lookup yields CDR1 SGHVS and CDR2 FQNEAQ. The germline V and J ends were trimmed by 5 bases and 9 bases, with 20 bases remaining between them. This CDR3 contains 14 residues. CDR3 loop: CASSPRTVIIGQYF. For the CDR3, the DNA is TGTGCCAGCAGCCCCCGGACAGTAATAATAGGGCAGTACTTC.

V gene TRBV25-1 combines with J gene TRBJ1-3, with 7 positions matching TRBD1. Trimming removed 5 bases from V and 0 bases from J; junction bases left unmatched: 4. Per the germline V gene, CDR1 is MGHDK and CDR2 is SYGVNS. The CDR3 is 15 residues long. The CDR3 nucleotides are TGTGCCAGCAGTCGGGGACAGATCTCTGGAAACACCATATATTTT. Its protein is CASSRGQISGNTIYF. The full variable domain, its missing parts supplied by reference TRBV25-1 and TRBJ1-3, is EADIYQTPRYLVIGTGKKITLECSQTMGHDKMYWYQQDPGMELHLIHYSYGVNSTEKGDLSSESTVSRIRTEHFPLTLESARPSHTSQYLCASSRGQISGNTIYFGEGSWLTVV.

This clone was picked up a small number of times. V and J are TRBV2 and TRBJ2-7, with 7 positions matching TRBD2. CDR3 length equals 15 residues. V was pared by 1 base and J by 2 bases, with 5 bases of the junction left unmatched. Per the germline V gene, CDR1 is SNHLY and CDR2 is FYNNEI. In DNA form, the CDR3 reads TGTGCCAGCAGTGAAGGCGGGAGAGCCCCCTACGAGCAGTACTTC. Amino acids: CASSEGGRAPYEQYF.

The chain uses TRBV30 and TRBJ1-1; D is unclear. Germline CDR1 is GTSNPN and CDR2 is SVGIG (reference sequence). Trimming stripped 0 bases from V and 7 bases from J, with 12 bases between. The CDR3 consists of 13 residues. CDR3 region: CAWSVRARGEAFF. The CDR3 DNA reads TGTGCCTGGAGTGTACGGGCCCGGGGTGAAGCTTTCTTT.

The V call is TRBV5-5, the J call TRBJ1-1; 12 bases match TRBD1. Per germline, CDR1 SGHKS and CDR2 YYEKEE (reference sequence). The V gene end was trimmed by 0 bases and the J gene end by 7 bases; junction bases not matched to a gene: 10. This CDR3 is 17 amino acids long. This CDR3 reads CASSLVGTGGLSGEAFF. The CDR3 region has the DNA TGTGCCAGCAGCTTGGTCGGGACAGGGGGCTTGAGTGGTGAAGCTTTCTTT.

About this clone itself: Other nucleotide sequences in the sample specify the same CDR3. The rearrangement joins TRBV7-9 to TRBJ2-7; 7 bases align to TRBD2. The J segment lost 9 bases and the V segment lost 1 base, leaving 6 bases of the junction unmatched. This CDR3 spans 13 amino acids. Germline loops: CDR1 SEHNR, CDR2 FQNEAQ (reference sequence). For the CDR3, the DNA is TGTGCCAGCAGCTTAGGGGGAGAGCGGGGGCAGTACTTC. This gives the protein CASSLGGERGQYF.

This clone showed up just once. The rearrangement joins TRBV6-5 to TRBJ2-7; 9 positions agree with TRBD1. This CDR3 spans 15 amino acids. Losses at the gene ends were 0 bases for V and 6 bases for J; bases not matched to a gene: 6. In germline, CDR1 is MNHEY, CDR2 SVGAGI. In DNA form, the CDR3 reads TGTGCCAGCAGTTACTCGGACAGGGGAGACGGCGAGCAGTACTTC. This codes for CASSYSDRGDGEQYF.

V and J are TRBV6-1 and TRBJ2-7; D possibly corresponds to TRBD2 (5 bases). Deletions cut 5 bases from V and 3 bases from J, with 11 bases between. Germline V gives CDR1 MNHNS, CDR2 SASEGT. The CDR3 contains 13 residues. The CDR3 reads CASSPPSSYEQYF. In nucleotides, the CDR3 is TGTGCCAGCAGTCCCCCTAGCAGCTACGAGCAGTACTTC.

This clone was counted only a few times. The rearrangement links TRBV19 to TRBJ1-1; D not resolved. The CDR3 has 12 amino acids. Trimming stripped 6 bases from V and 1 base from J, with 6 bases between. CDR1 and CDR2 from the germline V gene are LNHDA and SQIVND (reference sequence). CDR3 in DNA: TGTGCCAGTAGGGCCAGGAACACTGAAGCTTTCTTT. This codes for CASRARNTEAFF.

This clone came up a few times. The chain employs TRBV18 and TRBJ2-1, with 11 bases lining up with TRBD1. Germline-derived CDR1 and CDR2 are KGHSH and LQKENI. V lost 3 bases to trimming and J lost 6 bases; unmatched junction nucleotides: 10. The CDR3 is 17 amino acids. The DNA of the CDR3 is TGTGCCAGCTCACCGGGACAGGGGGGGTTCGGGATCAATGAGCAGTTCTTC. Translation gives CASSPGQGGFGINEQFF.

The J gene is TRBJ1-1, the V gene TRBV11-3; D call uncertain. V was shortened by 5 bases and J by 4 bases, with 14 bases between the two germline ends. This CDR3 region has 14 residues. The V gene's germline CDR1 is SGHNT and CDR2 YENEEA. The CDR3 DNA sequence: TGTGCCAGCAGCCGTCGGTTAAGAGGCACTGAAGCTTTCTTT. Amino acids: CASSRRLRGTEAFF.

V gene TRBV9 combines with J gene TRBJ2-3, with 10 bases that match TRBD2. Looked up from germline, CDR1 is SGDLS and CDR2 is YYNGEE. Losses at the gene ends were 4 bases for V and 4 bases for J; bases not matched to a gene: 9. The length of the CDR3 is 16 residues. CDR3 protein: CASSPQRGGRSDTQYF. In DNA, the CDR3 is TGTGCCAGCAGCCCCCAGCGGGGGGGCCGGTCAGATACGCAGTATTTT.

The chain couples TRBV6-6 to TRBJ1-5; D ambiguous. This CDR3 contains 14 residues. Germline assignment: CDR1 MNHNY and CDR2 SVGAGI (reference sequence). V lost 7 bases, J lost 5 bases, and 15 bases lay in between. CDR3 residues: CASTGAAIYQPQHF. The CDR3 coding sequence is TGTGCCAGCACCGGAGCCGCAATCTATCAGCCCCAGCATTTT.

This clone was counted only a few times. This chain links TRBV5-5 with TRBJ2-7; 8 nucleotides line up with TRBD1. This CDR3 contains 16 residues. V was pared by 1 base and J by 3 bases, with 9 bases of the junction left unmatched. Germline CDR1 reads SGHKS; CDR2 reads YYEKEE (reference sequence). The CDR3 DNA follows: TGTGCCAGCAGCTTGCCCCAGGGGGCTGTTAACTACGAGCAGTACTTC. It translates to CASSLPQGAVNYEQYF.

The genes are TRBV2 and TRBJ1-5; TRBD1 aligns across 7 bases. The germline gives CDR1 SNHLY, CDR2 FYNNEI. This CDR3 comprises 14 residues. The V and J ends lost 2 bases and 5 bases, in that order; junction bases with no gene match: 3. The CDR3, as DNA: TGTGCCAGCAGTGAATCAGGGGGGCATCAGCCCCAGCATTTT. This sequence encodes CASSESGGHQPQHF.

As regards this clone: Mismatch with germline at one junction end may stem from a read error. This sequence joins TRBV7-9 and TRBJ1-1; D unresolved. There are 12 residues in the CDR3. Per the germline V gene, CDR1 is SEHNR and CDR2 is FQNEAQ (reference sequence). The CDR3 DNA reads as TGTTCCAGCCGGGATCTGGACACTGAAGCTTTCTTT. The encoded protein is CSSRDLDTEAFF.

The genes are TRBV19 and TRBJ1-5, with D possibly TRBD1 on 5 matching bases. Deletions cut 5 bases from V and 4 bases from J, with 12 bases between. Germline-derived CDR1 and CDR2 are LNHDA and SQIVND (reference sequence). CDR3 size: 14 residues. CDR3 coding DNA: TGTGCCAGTAGTCCCCAGGGAGGGAATCAGCCCCAGCATTTT. It codes for CASSPQGGNQPQHF. Supplemented by reference TRBV19 and TRBJ1-5, the full variable domain reads DGGITQSPKYLFRKEGQNVTLSCEQNLNHDAMYWYRQDPGQGLRLIYYSQIVNDFQKGDIAEGYSVSREKKESFPLTVTSAQKNPTAFYLCASSPQGGNQPQHFGDGTRLSIL.

A note on this clone: Its ends do not fully match the called genes, so a read error is possible. The chain has TRBV29-1 and TRBJ2-4; TRBD2 matches at 11 bases. Germline V gives CDR1 SQVTM, CDR2 ANQGSEA. The CDR3 extends over 16 amino acids. CDR3 sequence reads: CSVRLAGGVAKSIQYF. Written as DNA, the CDR3 is TGCAGCGTTAGATTAGCGGGAGGGGTAGCCAAAAGCATTCAGTACTTC.

The chain employs TRBV7-8 and TRBJ2-7; no clear D gene. CDR1 is SGHVS and CDR2 is FQNEAQ in the germline V gene. V lost 1 base to trimming and J lost 0 bases, with 7 bases between them. This CDR3 has 14 amino acids. In DNA form, the CDR3 reads TGTGCCAGCAGCTTAGGGCTAGTCTCCTACGAGCAGTACTTC. Translating it yields CASSLGLVSYEQYF.

This chain uses TRBV27 with TRBJ2-2; 9 bases align to TRBD2. The germline gives CDR1 MNHEY, CDR2 SMNVEV (reference sequence). The CDR3 is made up of 15 amino acids. The V and J ends lost 6 bases and 0 bases, in that order; junction bases with no gene match: 2. This chain's CDR3 is CASRVAGANTGELFF. In DNA form, the CDR3 reads TGTGCCAGCAGGGTAGCGGGGGCGAACACCGGGGAGCTGTTTTTT.

The chain uses TRBV6-4 and TRBJ2-5; a possible D gene is TRBD2 (6 bases). This CDR3 contains 14 residues. With 9 bases removed from V and 4 bases from J, the gap between germline ends came to 18 bases. Germline CDR1 and CDR2: MRHNA and SNTAGT. CDR3 protein: CARGGIWRGETQYF. The CDR3 region has the DNA TGTGCCAGGGGCGGGATATGGAGGGGAGAGACCCAGTACTTC.

The table lists this clone with many counts. This chain links TRBV5-5 with TRBJ1-1; D ambiguous. The CDR3 is 12 residues long. The V end lost 3 bases, the J end lost 4 bases, and 7 bases lay between the germline ends. Per the germline V gene, CDR1 is SGHKS and CDR2 is YYEKEE (reference sequence). The CDR3 loop is CASSWGGTEAFF. The CDR3 DNA reads as TGTGCCAGCAGCTGGGGAGGCACTGAAGCTTTCTTT.

The rearrangement links TRBV6-5 to TRBJ2-5; 13 bases align to TRBD2. V was clipped by 2 bases and J by 2 bases; unmatched bases: 2. CDR3 size: 16 residues. CDR1 is MNHEY and CDR2 is SVGAGI in the germline V gene. This CDR3 reads CASSYGTSGVQETQYF. In nucleotides, the CDR3 is TGTGCCAGCAGTTACGGGACTAGCGGGGTTCAAGAGACCCAGTACTTC.

The CDR3, as DNA: TGTGCCAGCAGGGGACAGTTAAGCTCCTACGAGCAGTACTTC. It is translated as CASRGQLSSYEQYF. This chain joins TRBV28 and TRBJ2-7; 7 bases are shared with TRBD1. Trimming at V came to 6 bases and at J to 0 bases, leaving 5 bases not matched to a gene. CDR1 and CDR2 from the germline V gene are MDHEN and SYDVKM. The CDR3 loop spans 14 amino acids.

The chain combines TRBV11-3 with TRBJ2-1, with a weak D call TRBD2 (6 bases). Trimming took off 5 bases at V and 10 bases at J, with 18 bases between the two ends. The length of the CDR3 is 14 residues. Germline lookup yields CDR1 SGHNT and CDR2 YENEEA. In nucleotides, the CDR3 is TGTGCCAGCAGCCTAAGGCCCGGGCTAGCGGAGCAGTTCTTC. Translated, it gives CASSLRPGLAEQFF.